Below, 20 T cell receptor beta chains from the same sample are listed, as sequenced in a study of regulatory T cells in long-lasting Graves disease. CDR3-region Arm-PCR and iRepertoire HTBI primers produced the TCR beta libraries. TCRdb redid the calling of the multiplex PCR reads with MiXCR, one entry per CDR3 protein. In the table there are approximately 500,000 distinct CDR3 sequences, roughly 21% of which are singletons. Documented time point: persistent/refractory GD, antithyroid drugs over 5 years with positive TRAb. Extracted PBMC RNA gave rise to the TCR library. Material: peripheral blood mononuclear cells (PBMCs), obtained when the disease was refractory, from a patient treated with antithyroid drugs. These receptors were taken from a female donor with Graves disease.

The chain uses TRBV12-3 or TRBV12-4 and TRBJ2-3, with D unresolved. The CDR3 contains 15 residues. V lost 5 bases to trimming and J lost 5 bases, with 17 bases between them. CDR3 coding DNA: TGTGCCAGCAGTCGCGGACCGTTAGCCCAAGATACGCAGTATTTT. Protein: CASSRGPLAQDTQYF.

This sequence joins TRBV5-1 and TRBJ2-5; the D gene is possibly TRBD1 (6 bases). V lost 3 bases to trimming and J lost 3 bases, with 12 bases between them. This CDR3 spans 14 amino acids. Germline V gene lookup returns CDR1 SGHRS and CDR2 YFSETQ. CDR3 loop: CASSSGTTKETQYF. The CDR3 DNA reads TGCGCCAGCAGCTCAGGGACAACAAAAGAGACCCAGTACTTC.

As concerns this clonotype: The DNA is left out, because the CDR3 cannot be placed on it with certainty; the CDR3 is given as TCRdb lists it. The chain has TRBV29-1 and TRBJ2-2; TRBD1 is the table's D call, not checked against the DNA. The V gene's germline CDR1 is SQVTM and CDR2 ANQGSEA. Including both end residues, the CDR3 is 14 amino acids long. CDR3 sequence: CSVAGGNFGGKLSF.

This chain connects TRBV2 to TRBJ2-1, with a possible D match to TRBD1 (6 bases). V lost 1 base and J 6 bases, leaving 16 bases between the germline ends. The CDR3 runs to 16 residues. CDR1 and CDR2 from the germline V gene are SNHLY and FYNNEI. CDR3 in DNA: TGTGCCAGCAGTGAAGGTAAATGGGGACACCGCAATGAGCAGTTCTTC. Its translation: CASSEGKWGHRNEQFF.

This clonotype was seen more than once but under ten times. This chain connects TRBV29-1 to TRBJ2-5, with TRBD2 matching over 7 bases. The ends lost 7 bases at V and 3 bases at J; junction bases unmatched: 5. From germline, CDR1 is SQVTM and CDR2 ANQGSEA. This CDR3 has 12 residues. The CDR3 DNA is TGCAGCGCCTGGGGGGGGGAAGAGACCCAGTACTTC. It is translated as CSAWGGEETQYF.

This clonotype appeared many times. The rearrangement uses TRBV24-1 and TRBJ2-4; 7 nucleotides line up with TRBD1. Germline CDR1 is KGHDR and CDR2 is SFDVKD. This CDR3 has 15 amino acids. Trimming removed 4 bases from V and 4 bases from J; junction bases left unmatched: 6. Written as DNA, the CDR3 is TGTGCCACCAGTGACCCAGGGGGATCAAAAAACATTCAGTACTTC. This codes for CATSDPGGSKNIQYF.

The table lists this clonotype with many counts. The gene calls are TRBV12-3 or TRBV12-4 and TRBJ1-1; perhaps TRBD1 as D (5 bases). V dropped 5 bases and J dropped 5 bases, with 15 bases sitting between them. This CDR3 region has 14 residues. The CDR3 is CASSPEWGETEAFF. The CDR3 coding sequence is TGTGCCAGCAGTCCAGAATGGGGCGAGACTGAAGCTTTCTTT.

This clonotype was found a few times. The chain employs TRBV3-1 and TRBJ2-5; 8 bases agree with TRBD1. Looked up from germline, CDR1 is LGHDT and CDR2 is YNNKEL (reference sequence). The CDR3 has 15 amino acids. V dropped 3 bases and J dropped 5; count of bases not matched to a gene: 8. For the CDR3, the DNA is TGTGCCAGCAGCCAGAGGGGGACAGGTCAGGAGACCCAGTACTTC. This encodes CASSQRGTGQETQYF.

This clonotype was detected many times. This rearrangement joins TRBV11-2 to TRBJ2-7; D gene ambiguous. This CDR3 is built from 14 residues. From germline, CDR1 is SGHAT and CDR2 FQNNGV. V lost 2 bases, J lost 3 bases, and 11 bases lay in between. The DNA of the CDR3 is TGTGCCAGCAGCTTACACAGTATGGGCTACGAGCAGTACTTC. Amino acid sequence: CASSLHSMGYEQYF.

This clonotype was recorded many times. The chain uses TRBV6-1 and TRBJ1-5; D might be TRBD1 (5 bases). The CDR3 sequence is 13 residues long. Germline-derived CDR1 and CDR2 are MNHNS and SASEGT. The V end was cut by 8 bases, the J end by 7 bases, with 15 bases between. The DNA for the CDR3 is TGTGCCAGCCGCGGGCAGGGATGGCAGCCCCAGCATTTT. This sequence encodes CASRGQGWQPQHF.

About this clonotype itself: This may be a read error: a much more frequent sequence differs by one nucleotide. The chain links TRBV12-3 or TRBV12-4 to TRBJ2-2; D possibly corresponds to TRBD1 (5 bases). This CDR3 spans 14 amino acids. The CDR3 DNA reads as TGTACCAGCAGTTCCCTTATCAGGGCCGGGGAGCTGTTTTTT. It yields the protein CTSSSLIRAGELFF.

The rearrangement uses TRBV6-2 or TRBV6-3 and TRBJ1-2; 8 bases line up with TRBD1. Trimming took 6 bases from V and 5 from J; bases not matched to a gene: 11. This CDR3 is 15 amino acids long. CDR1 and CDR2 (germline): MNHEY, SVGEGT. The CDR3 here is CASSTPGQGAYGYTF. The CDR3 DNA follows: TGTGCCAGCAGCACCCCGGGGCAGGGGGCTTATGGCTACACCTTC.

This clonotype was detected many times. In nucleotides, the CDR3 is TGTGCCAGCAGCCCAAGTCCCAACAGCCCCTACGAGCAGTACTTC. The encoded protein is CASSPSPNSPYEQYF. The gene calls are TRBV2 and TRBJ2-7; the D is unclear. Germline assignment: CDR1 SNHLY and CDR2 FYNNEI. The CDR3 consists of 15 residues. V lost 6 bases and J 2 bases, leaving 17 bases between the germline ends. Drawing the rest from reference TRBV2 and TRBJ2-7, the complete variable domain is EPEVTQTPSHQVTQMGQEVILRCVPISNHLYFYWYRQILGQKVEFLVSFYNNEISEKSEIFDDQFSVERPDGSNFTLKIRSTKLEDSAMYFCASSPSPNSPYEQYFGPGTRLTVT.

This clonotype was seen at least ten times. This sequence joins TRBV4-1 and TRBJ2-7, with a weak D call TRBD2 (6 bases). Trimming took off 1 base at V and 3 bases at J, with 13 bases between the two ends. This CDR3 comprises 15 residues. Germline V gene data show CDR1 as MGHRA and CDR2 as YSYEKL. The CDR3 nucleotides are TGCGCCAGCAGCCAAGCTGGGGGGAGAGGCTACGAGCAGTACTTC. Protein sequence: CASSQAGGRGYEQYF.

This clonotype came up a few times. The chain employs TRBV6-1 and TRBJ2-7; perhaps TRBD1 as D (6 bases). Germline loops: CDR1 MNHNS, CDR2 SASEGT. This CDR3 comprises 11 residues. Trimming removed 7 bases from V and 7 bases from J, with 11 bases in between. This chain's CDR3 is CASTRGGEQYF. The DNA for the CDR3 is TGTGCCAGCACCCGAGGGGGTGAGCAGTACTTC.

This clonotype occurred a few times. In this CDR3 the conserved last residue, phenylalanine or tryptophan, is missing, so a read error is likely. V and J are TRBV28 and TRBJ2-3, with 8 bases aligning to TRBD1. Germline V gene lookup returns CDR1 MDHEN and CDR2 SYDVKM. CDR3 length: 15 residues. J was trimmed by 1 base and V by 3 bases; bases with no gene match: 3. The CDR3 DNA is TGTGCCAGCAGTTTGACGACAGGGGGCACAGATACGCAGTATCTT. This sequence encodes CASSLTTGGTDTQYL.

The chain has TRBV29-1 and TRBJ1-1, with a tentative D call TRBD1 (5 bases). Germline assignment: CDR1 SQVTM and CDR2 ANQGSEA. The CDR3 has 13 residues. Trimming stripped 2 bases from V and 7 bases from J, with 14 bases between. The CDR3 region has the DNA TGCAGCGTTGAACGTGGGGGGGGAATTGAAGCTTTCTTT. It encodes CSVERGGGIEAFF.

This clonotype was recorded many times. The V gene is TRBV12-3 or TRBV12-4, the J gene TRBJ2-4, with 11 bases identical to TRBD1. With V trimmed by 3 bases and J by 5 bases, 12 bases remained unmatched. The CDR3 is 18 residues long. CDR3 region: CASSFVEIWGQGENIQYF. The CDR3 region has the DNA TGTGCCAGCAGTTTTGTGGAAATTTGGGGACAGGGGGAAAACATTCAGTACTTC.

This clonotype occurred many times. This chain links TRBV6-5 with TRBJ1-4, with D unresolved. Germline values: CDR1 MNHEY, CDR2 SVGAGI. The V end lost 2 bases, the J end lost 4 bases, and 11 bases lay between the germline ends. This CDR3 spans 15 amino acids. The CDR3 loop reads CASSYRTELNEKLFF. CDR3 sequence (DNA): TGTGCCAGCAGTTACAGAACGGAACTTAATGAAAAACTGTTTTTT.

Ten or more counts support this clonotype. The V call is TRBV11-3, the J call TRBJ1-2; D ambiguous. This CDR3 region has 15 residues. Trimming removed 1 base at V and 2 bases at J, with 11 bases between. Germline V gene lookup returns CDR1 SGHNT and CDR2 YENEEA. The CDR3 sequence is CASSLAMDRNYGYTF. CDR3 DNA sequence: TGTGCCAGCAGCTTAGCCATGGACCGAAACTATGGCTACACCTTC.